These 10 T cell receptor beta chains came from one sample sequenced in a study of blood T cell repertoires in COVID-19. The table came from immunoSEQ multiplex PCR; TCRdb's copy has only in-frame clones and leaves some out. The sample includes approximately 200,000 clones, 85% of them seen just once. Specimen: PBMCs or T cells enriched from blood (not recorded which). Receptors originate from a man aged 35 to 55 who had recovered from COVID-19.

The genes are TRBV11-3 and TRBJ1-1, with D uncertain. V gave up 2 bases and J gave up 4 bases, with 8 bases separating them. The CDR3 has 13 amino acids. The germline gives CDR1 SGHNT, CDR2 YENEEA. In DNA form, the CDR3 reads TGTGCCAGCAGCTTATACGGAGGCACTGAAGCTTTCTTT. Amino acids: CASSLYGGTEAFF.

This chain uses TRBV29-1 with TRBJ2-7; a possible D gene is TRBD1 (6 bases). V dropped 5 bases and J dropped 3 bases, with 11 bases sitting between them. Germline values: CDR1 SQVTM, CDR2 ANQGSEA. The CDR3 spans 12 residues. The CDR3 sequence is CSVSRDNYEQYF. The CDR3 bases are TGCAGCGTTTCCCGGGACAACTACGAGCAGTACTTC.

This chain links TRBV9 with TRBJ2-7; D possibly corresponds to TRBD2 (5 bases). The CDR3 spans 14 residues. The ends were cut back, 3 bases at V and 6 bases at J, with 16 bases in the middle. Germline CDR1 is SGDLS and CDR2 is YYNGEE. CDR3 DNA: TGTGCCAGCAGCGGAGCGGCAGCCGCACCCGAGCAGTACTTC. This codes for CASSGAAAAPEQYF.

The chain combines TRBV5-1 with TRBJ2-7; 10 bases align to TRBD1. With V trimmed by 4 bases and J by 3 bases, 7 bases remained unmatched. This CDR3 contains 15 residues. Germline CDR1 SGHRS, CDR2 YFSETQ. This chain's CDR3 is CASSLGQGDIYEQYF. DNA of the CDR3: TGCGCCAGCAGCCTTGGACAGGGGGACATCTACGAGCAGTACTTC.

J is TRBJ2-3 and V is TRBV24-1; TRBD1 matches at 7 bases. This CDR3 comprises 14 residues. J lost 5 bases, V lost 4 bases, and 5 bases had no gene match. Germline values: CDR1 KGHDR, CDR2 SFDVKD. Here the CDR3 reads CATSDPTGVDTQYF. CDR3 nucleotides: TGTGCCACCAGTGACCCCACAGGGGTAGATACGCAGTATTTT.

This chain connects TRBV12-3 or TRBV12-4 to TRBJ2-7, with 11 bases identical to TRBD2. The CDR3 has 13 residues. The J segment lost 6 bases and the V segment lost 6 bases, leaving 4 bases of the junction unmatched. The CDR3 loop is CASRTSGIGEQYF. Written as DNA, the CDR3 is TGTGCCAGCAGGACTAGCGGGATAGGCGAGCAGTACTTC.

This clone was detected only once. J is TRBJ1-4 and V is TRBV6-1, with D uncertain. The germline V and J ends were trimmed by 6 bases and 8 bases, with 7 bases remaining between them. The CDR3 runs to 11 residues. The V gene's germline CDR1 is MNHNS and CDR2 SASEGT. CDR3 residues: CASRNEEKLFF. As DNA, the CDR3 is TGTGCCAGCAGAAATGAGGAAAAACTGTTTTTT.

The rearrangement links TRBV12-5 to TRBJ2-2, with a weak D call TRBD1 (5 bases). V was trimmed by 1 base and J by 2 bases, leaving 8 bases between them. In germline, CDR1 is LGHNT, CDR2 FRNRAP. The CDR3 is made up of 15 amino acids. The CDR3 spells CASGLGTSNTGELFF. Written as DNA, the CDR3 is TGTGCTAGTGGTTTGGGGACAAGTAACACCGGGGAGCTGTTTTTT.

This clone was counted a few times. The chain has TRBV7-9 and TRBJ1-2, with D tentatively TRBD1 (5 bases). The V end lost 7 bases, the J end lost 4 bases, and 16 bases lay between the germline ends. This CDR3 is 14 amino acids long. The V gene's germline CDR1 is SEHNR and CDR2 FQNEAQ (reference sequence). The chain's CDR3 is CASTDGGGFYGYTF. The CDR3, as DNA: TGTGCCAGCACCGACGGGGGAGGATTCTATGGCTACACCTTC.

This chain uses TRBV7-9 with TRBJ1-1; no definite D call. Trimming shortened V by 2 bases and J by 5 bases, and 9 bases separated the two germline ends. The CDR3 has 13 residues. Germline lookup yields CDR1 SEHNR and CDR2 FQNEAQ (reference sequence). The CDR3 loop reads CASSLSRETEAFF. The CDR3 DNA sequence: TGTGCCAGCAGCTTAAGTCGGGAAACTGAAGCTTTCTTT. The entire variable domain, with the rest obtained from reference TRBV7-9 and TRBJ1-1, is as follows: DTGVSQNPRHKITKRGQNVTFRCDPISEHNRLYWYRQTLGQGPEFLTYFQNEAQLEKSRLLSDRFSAERPKGSFSTLEIQRTEQGDSAMYLCASSLSRETEAFFGQGTRLTVV.